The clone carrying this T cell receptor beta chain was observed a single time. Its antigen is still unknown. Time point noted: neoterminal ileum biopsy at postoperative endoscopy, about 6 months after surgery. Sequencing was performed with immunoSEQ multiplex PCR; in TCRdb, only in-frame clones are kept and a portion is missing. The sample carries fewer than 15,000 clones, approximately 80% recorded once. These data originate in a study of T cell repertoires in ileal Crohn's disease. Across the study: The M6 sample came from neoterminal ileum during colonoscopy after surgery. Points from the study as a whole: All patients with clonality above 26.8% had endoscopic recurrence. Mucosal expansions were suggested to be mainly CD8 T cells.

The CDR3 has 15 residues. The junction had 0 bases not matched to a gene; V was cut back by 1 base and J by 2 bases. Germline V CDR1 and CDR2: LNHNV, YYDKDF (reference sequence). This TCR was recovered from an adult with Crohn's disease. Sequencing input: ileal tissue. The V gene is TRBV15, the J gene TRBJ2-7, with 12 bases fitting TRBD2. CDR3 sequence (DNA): TGTGCCACCAGCAGAGGACTAGCGGGAGCCTACGAGCAGTACTTC. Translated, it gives CATSRGLAGAYEQYF.